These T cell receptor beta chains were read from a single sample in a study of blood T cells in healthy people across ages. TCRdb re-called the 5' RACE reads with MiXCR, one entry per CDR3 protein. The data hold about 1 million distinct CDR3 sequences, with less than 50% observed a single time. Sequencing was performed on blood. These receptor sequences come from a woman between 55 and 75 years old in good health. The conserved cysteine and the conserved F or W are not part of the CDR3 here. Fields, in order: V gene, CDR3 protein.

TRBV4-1,ASSQRTGGDEQY
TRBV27,ASSPRLPRQQETQY
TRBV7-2,ASSLDRPWGQETQY
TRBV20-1,SALVQGFGHTDTQY
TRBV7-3,ASSLKAGVTNEQF
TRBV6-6,ASSYSGGGTDTQY
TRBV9,ASSVGLAEFNEQY
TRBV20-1,SARRQGFEGYGYT
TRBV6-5,ASSEQGAEETQY
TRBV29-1,SVVPGLVGRTDTQY
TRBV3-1,ASSQEAIPSTDTQY
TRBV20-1,STTSGRPDEQF
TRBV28,ASSPSSAREGYQPQH
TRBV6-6,ASSFGTSGSSYEQY
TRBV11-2,ASNPRQGGEQF
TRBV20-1,SARVPGVRDEQF
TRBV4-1,ASSQQGSHTDTQY
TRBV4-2,ASSQADRNSGANVLT
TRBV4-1,ASSQDVRGRGAKNIQY
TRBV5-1,ASSLWTSGAKSSGANVLT
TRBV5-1,ASSLGLAGFDNEQF
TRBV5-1,ASSSRERNTEAF
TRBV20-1,SARVRGGSSYEQY
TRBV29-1,SVGPGEQY
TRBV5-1,ASRHPGHPEISYGYT
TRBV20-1,SGEGRGNEQF
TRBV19,ASSMDSSNQPQH
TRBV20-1,SAAGTYEQY
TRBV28,ASSSPGLAKYEQY
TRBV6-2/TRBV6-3,ASSYKGREVTYEQY
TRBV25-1,ASSEYRYEQY
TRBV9,ASSFPETGEETQY
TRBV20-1,SAAKALTSNEQF
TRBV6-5,ASRQLTGTGANVLT
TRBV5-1,ASSRGQNRQNIQY
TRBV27,ASSLSLAGERLEQF